The 12 T cell receptor beta chains in this list originate from one sample, sequenced in a study of blood T cell repertoires in COVID-19. The method was immunoSEQ multiplex PCR; TCRdb's version includes in-frame clones alone and lacks a portion of them. Of 150,000 to 200,000 clones listed, 84% are singletons. Sequenced: PBMCs or T cells enriched from blood (not recorded which). The source is a young woman who had been exposed to COVID-19.

The chain is built from TRBV6-1 and TRBJ1-6, with D unresolved. The V gene lost 1 base and the J gene lost 0 bases, with 13 bases spanning the gap. The CDR3 sequence is 18 residues long. Germline CDR1 reads MNHNS; CDR2 reads SASEGT. DNA of the CDR3: TGTGCCAGCAGTGAAGATCCAGCGGAGAGCTCCTATAATTCACCCCTCCACTTT. Its protein product is CASSEDPAESSYNSPLHF.

V gene TRBV2 combines with J gene TRBJ2-2; 11 bases are shared with TRBD2. The CDR3 runs to 17 residues. The germline CDR1 and CDR2 sequences are SNHLY and FYNNEI. Unmatched junction bases numbered 7, after V lost 6 bases and J lost 1 base. The CDR3 nucleotides read TGTGCCAGCAGGAGACTAGCGGGGAAGAAGAACACCGGGGAGCTGTTTTTT. It translates to CASRRLAGKKNTGELFF.

The chain couples TRBV27 to TRBJ2-5; no clear D gene. This CDR3 is 13 amino acids long. The germline V gene has CDR1 MNHEY and CDR2 SMNVEV (reference sequence). Deletions cut 5 bases from V and 5 bases from J, with 12 bases between. The CDR3, as DNA: TGTGCCAGCAGTCTCTACCTGAGGGAGACCCAGTACTTC. It specifies CASSLYLRETQYF.

The chain combines TRBV7-9 with TRBJ1-4; D is ambiguous. With 3 bases removed from V and 7 bases from J, the gap between germline ends came to 15 bases. Germline lookup yields CDR1 SEHNR and CDR2 FQNEAQ (reference sequence). The CDR3 has 15 amino acids. The CDR3 loop reads CASSFSNTLSEKLFF. As DNA, the CDR3 is TGTGCCAGCAGCTTTAGCAATACCCTTAGTGAAAAACTGTTTTTT.

The chain employs TRBV6-5 and TRBJ1-2, with D perhaps matching TRBD1 (5 bases). Germline values: CDR1 MNHEY, CDR2 SVGAGI. Trimming took 2 bases from V and 2 from J, leaving 12 bases between them. The CDR3 totals 15 residues. This CDR3 is CASSYDGGTNYGYTF. The CDR3 DNA sequence: TGTGCCAGCAGTTACGACGGGGGGACGAACTATGGCTACACCTTC.

Concerning this clone: Other DNA sequences in this sample translate to the same CDR3. The chain combines TRBV29-1 with TRBJ1-1; 9 bases are shared with TRBD1. The CDR3 is made up of 12 amino acids. Looked up from germline, CDR1 is SQVTM and CDR2 is ANQGSEA. The trim removed 4 bases at V and 5 bases at J, leaving 2 bases unmatched. CDR3 nucleotides: TGCAGCGTTGGAGACAGGGGGACTGAAGCTTTCTTT. It codes for CSVGDRGTEAFF.

V usage is TRBV11-3 and J usage is TRBJ2-2, with D possibly TRBD2 on 6 matching bases. The CDR3 spans 15 residues. Germline V CDR1 and CDR2: SGHNT, YENEEA. V lost 8 bases, J lost 5 bases, and 18 bases lay in between. Here the CDR3 DNA reads TGTGCCAGCGGTGCCGGGGGAACTGGTACCGGGGAGCTGTTTTTT. Encoded protein: CASGAGGTGTGELFF.

The V and J genes are TRBV7-2 and TRBJ2-1; maybe TRBD2 (5 bases). Germline CDR1 is SGHTA and CDR2 is FQGNSA. Trimming shortened V by 6 bases and J by 10 bases, and 16 bases separated the two germline ends. The CDR3 extends over 13 amino acids. This chain's CDR3 is CASSPTGYREQFF. CDR3 sequence (DNA): TGTGCCAGCAGTCCGACGGGGTATCGGGAGCAGTTCTTC. Full variable domain (outside the CDR3, taken from reference TRBV7-2 and TRBJ2-1): GAGVSQSPSNKVTEKGKDVELRCDPISGHTALYWYRQSLGQGLEFLIYFQGNSAPDKSGLPSDRFSAERTGGSVSTLTIQRTQQEDSAVYLCASSPTGYREQFFGPGTRLTVL.

The V call is TRBV7-9, the J call TRBJ2-7; a weak D match, TRBD2 (6 bases). The CDR3 length is 13 residues. From germline, CDR1 is SEHNR and CDR2 FQNEAQ (reference sequence). V was pared by 5 bases and J by 5 bases, with 13 bases between. DNA of the CDR3: TGTGCCAGCAGCCGCCTGGAGGGTAACGAGCAGTACTTC. This encodes CASSRLEGNEQYF.

The chain is built from TRBV7-9 and TRBJ2-3; no firm D call. The CDR3 runs 14 residues. With 3 bases removed from V and 4 bases from J, the gap between germline ends came to 11 bases. Per germline, CDR1 SEHNR and CDR2 FQNEAQ (reference sequence). The CDR3 here is CASSFPLRPDTQYF. The CDR3 bases are TGTGCCAGCAGCTTTCCACTACGACCAGATACGCAGTATTTT.

This chain uses TRBV5-1 with TRBJ1-4, with unresolved D. Germline values: CDR1 SGHRS, CDR2 YFSETQ. V lost 0 bases, J lost 7 bases, and 16 bases lay in between. CDR3 length: 16 amino acids. The CDR3 here is CASSLGGTGGGEKLFF. Written as DNA, the CDR3 is TGCGCCAGCAGCTTGGGTGGCACTGGAGGAGGTGAAAAACTGTTTTTT.

The chain is built from TRBV4-1 and TRBJ2-1; D is perhaps TRBD2 (6 bases). Between the trimmed V and J ends, which lost 3 bases and 2 bases, there was a span of 17 bases. Germline V gives CDR1 MGHRA, CDR2 YSYEKL. This CDR3 contains 17 residues. CDR3 in DNA: TGCGCCAGCAGCCACCGAGGGGCTAGCGCAGCCTACAATGAGCAGTTCTTC. Its protein is CASSHRGASAAYNEQFF.